These 27 T cell receptor beta chains were all obtained from the same sample, sequenced in a study of OX40 agonist ivuxolimab in advanced cancers. The method was immunoSEQ multiplex PCR; TCRdb's version includes in-frame clones alone and lacks a portion of them. The data hold fewer than 25,000 clones, with more than 80% observed a single time. The sample here was CD4+ or CD8+ T cells sorted from blood, taken in a trial of the OX40 agonist ivuxolimab. Receptor source: an adult with an advanced solid tumor such as melanoma, head and neck, liver or kidney cancer.

The CDR3 loop is CASGLGTSGPEQFF. The DNA of the CDR3 is TGTGCTAGTGGTTTGGGGACTAGCGGGCCGGAGCAGTTCTTC. The V gene is TRBV12-5, the J gene TRBJ2-1, with 11 bases matching TRBD2. The germline V gene encodes CDR1 LGHNT and CDR2 FRNRAP. V dropped 1 base and J dropped 10; count of bases not matched to a gene: 3. The CDR3 is 14 amino acids.

The chain recombines TRBV11-2 with TRBJ1-5; D not certain. Germline values: CDR1 SGHAT, CDR2 FQNNGV. V was clipped by 3 bases and J by 5 bases, with 8 bases between them. There are 13 residues in the CDR3. The CDR3 protein is CASSFSLDQPQHF. DNA for the CDR3: TGTGCCAGCAGCTTTTCACTAGATCAGCCCCAGCATTTT.

This clone is categorized as large. This sequence joins TRBV7-6 and TRBJ1-2; D is unclear. The CDR3 consists of 15 residues. Germline loops: CDR1 SGHVS, CDR2 FNYEAQ. Trimming stripped 1 base from V and 4 bases from J, with 13 bases between. In DNA, the CDR3 is TGTGCCAGCAGCTTAGAGCTTACCGGGATCTATGGCTACACCTTC. This gives the protein CASSLELTGIYGYTF.

The chain links TRBV28 to TRBJ2-1; D not resolved. CDR1 MDHEN and CDR2 SYDVKM come from the germline V gene. The V and J ends lost 7 bases and 5 bases respectively, with 21 bases between them. CDR3 size: 16 residues. CDR3 DNA sequence: TGTGCCAGCACCCCCCCTCAGATATGGGGTGACAATGAGCAGTTCTTC. Protein product: CASTPPQIWGDNEQFF.

This sequence joins TRBV27 and TRBJ1-1; 7 bases agree with TRBD1. In germline, CDR1 is MNHEY, CDR2 SMNVEV (reference sequence). The CDR3 has 17 residues. With 2 bases clipped from V and 3 bases from J, the junction kept 12 bases outside the gene matches. Here the CDR3 reads CASSLGGQLKRDTEAFF. Written as DNA, the CDR3 is TGTGCCAGCAGTTTAGGGGGACAGCTAAAAAGGGACACTGAAGCTTTCTTT.

Sample share makes this clone medium-sized. V and J are TRBV11-2 and TRBJ2-1; 7 bases match TRBD2. From germline, CDR1 is SGHAT and CDR2 FQNNGV. CDR3 length equals 12 residues. Losses at the gene ends were 3 bases for V and 7 bases for J; bases not matched to a gene: 0. For the CDR3, the DNA is TGTGCCAGCAGCTTTAGCGGGAATGAGCAGTTCTTC. Encoded protein: CASSFSGNEQFF.

This clone has a count of ten or more. The chain couples TRBV9 to TRBJ1-6; tentative D call: TRBD1 (5 bases). In germline, CDR1 is SGDLS, CDR2 YYNGEE. The ends were cut back, 7 bases at V and 5 bases at J, with 10 bases in the middle. This CDR3 region has 13 residues. In DNA form, the CDR3 reads TGTGCCAGCCAGGGTACGAATAATTCACCCCTCCACTTT. Translating it yields CASQGTNNSPLHF. The variable domain in full, with the rest retrieved from reference TRBV9 and TRBJ1-6, is DSGVTQTPKHLITATGQRVTLRCSPRSGDLSVYWYQQSLDQGLQFLIQYYNGEERAKGNILERFSAQQFPDLHSELNLSSLELGDSALYFCASQGTNNSPLHFGNGTRLTVT.

The chain couples TRBV19 to TRBJ1-4, with D maybe TRBD1 (6 bases). Germline loops: CDR1 LNHDA, CDR2 SQIVND (reference sequence). Trimming took off 4 bases at V and 6 bases at J, with 9 bases between the two ends. The CDR3 loop spans 13 amino acids. Here the CDR3 reads CASSNREDEKLFF. The CDR3 nucleotides are TGTGCCAGTAGTAACAGGGAAGATGAAAAACTGTTTTTT.

The gene calls are TRBV15 and TRBJ1-1; D call uncertain. Germline-derived CDR1 and CDR2 are LNHNV and YYDKDF (reference sequence). The germline V and J ends were trimmed by 3 bases and 0 bases, with 5 bases remaining between them. CDR3 length: 13 residues. The CDR3 DNA sequence: TGTGCCACCAGCAGCGGGGTGAACACTGAAGCTTTCTTT. It translates to CATSSGVNTEAFF.

The chain carries TRBV6-4 and TRBJ1-5, with TRBD1 as a possible D gene (5 bases). V was pared by 4 bases and J by 7 bases, with 11 bases between. The CDR3 extends over 13 amino acids. The germline gives CDR1 MRHNA, CDR2 SNTAGT. CDR3 coding DNA: TGTGCCAGCAGTGCCAGGGAGGGACAGCCCCAGCATTTT. This gives the protein CASSAREGQPQHF.

Only one count was recorded for this clone. This rearrangement joins TRBV4-1 to TRBJ2-7; weak D call: TRBD1 (5 bases). This CDR3 contains 12 residues. Per germline, CDR1 MGHRA and CDR2 YSYEKL. V gave up 4 bases and J gave up 5 bases, with 9 bases separating them. CDR3 nucleotides: TGCGCCAGCAGCCCTCAGGGTAACGAGCAGTACTTC. Its translation: CASSPQGNEQYF.

CDR3 in amino acids: CASSHTSVGELTDTQYF. The CDR3 nucleotides read TGTGCCAGCAGCCATACGTCTGTCGGGGAACTCACAGATACGCAGTATTTT. The chain uses TRBV7-9 and TRBJ2-3; maybe TRBD2 (5 bases). CDR1 and CDR2 from the germline V gene are SEHNR and FQNEAQ (reference sequence). The CDR3 has 17 residues. V was cut by 5 bases and J by 2 bases, with 20 bases left in between.

The J gene is TRBJ2-2, the V gene TRBV27; D is perhaps TRBD2 (5 bases). Germline CDR1 reads MNHEY; CDR2 reads SMNVEV (reference sequence). The V end was cut by 5 bases, the J end by 0 bases, with 7 bases between. CDR3 length: 14 amino acids. Here the CDR3 reads CASSRGTNTGELFF. CDR3 coding DNA: TGTGCCAGCAGTCGGGGAACGAACACCGGGGAGCTGTTTTTT.

The rearrangement links TRBV30 to TRBJ2-5, with 8 bases matching TRBD2. The CDR3 covers 14 residues. After removal of 0 bases from V and 5 bases from J, the junction contained 5 bases not matched to a gene. Germline V CDR1 and CDR2: GTSNPN, SVGIG (reference sequence). CDR3 sequence (DNA): TGTGCCTGGAGTGTTGGGGCGGGAGGTGAGACCCAGTACTTC. Residues: CAWSVGAGGETQYF.

The chain combines TRBV6-5 with TRBJ2-2, with D possibly being TRBD2 (6 bases). V was trimmed by 2 bases and J by 4 bases, leaving 8 bases between them. Germline V gene data show CDR1 as MNHEY and CDR2 as SVGAGI. The CDR3 length is 14 residues. In nucleotides, the CDR3 is TGTGCCAGCAGTTACGCGACTAGCACCGGGGAGCTGTTTTTT. Translated, it gives CASSYATSTGELFF.

By share, this clone ranks as medium-sized. The chain recombines TRBV6-5 with TRBJ2-1; D may match TRBD1 or TRBD2 (5 bases each). Germline lookup yields CDR1 MNHEY and CDR2 SVGAGI. V dropped 2 bases and J dropped 9 bases, with 17 bases sitting between them. The CDR3 loop spans 15 amino acids. The CDR3 sequence: CASSYGVGTYGEQFF. As DNA, the CDR3 is TGTGCCAGCAGTTACGGGGTGGGGACCTATGGTGAGCAGTTCTTC.

The chain is built from TRBV10-1 and TRBJ2-1; 12 bases line up with TRBD2. There are 17 residues in the CDR3. With 3 bases clipped from V and 1 base from J, the junction kept 4 bases outside the gene matches. In germline, CDR1 is WNHNN, CDR2 SYGVQD (reference sequence). The CDR3 spells CASSETSGRRSYNEQFF. CDR3 bases: TGCGCCAGCAGTGAAACTAGCGGGAGGCGATCCTACAATGAGCAGTTCTTC.

The chain joins TRBV4-1 to TRBJ1-1, with a possible D match to TRBD1 (6 bases). The CDR3 runs to 15 residues. Germline CDR1 reads MGHRA; CDR2 reads YSYEKL. Between the trimmed V and J ends, which lost 0 bases and 0 bases, there was a span of 8 bases. The CDR3 coding sequence is TGCGCCAGCAGCCAAGACCCAGGGGTGAACACTGAAGCTTTCTTT. Protein product: CASSQDPGVNTEAFF.

The chain carries TRBV7-6 and TRBJ2-7; TRBD1 matches 9 bases. V was pared by 3 bases and J by 2 bases, with 2 bases of the junction left unmatched. This CDR3 is 14 amino acids long. The germline V gene encodes CDR1 SGHVS and CDR2 FNYEAQ. Written as DNA, the CDR3 is TGTGCCAGCAGCTTTGGGACAGGGACCTACGAGCAGTACTTC. Its protein is CASSFGTGTYEQYF.

There are a few counts of this clone. The chain recombines TRBV6-1 with TRBJ1-5; a possible D gene is TRBD1 (5 bases). From germline, CDR1 is MNHNS and CDR2 SASEGT. The CDR3 is 15 residues long. Trimming removed 2 bases at V and 2 bases at J, with 10 bases between. CDR3 sequence (DNA): TGTGCCAGCAGTGAACAGGGAGGAGGCAATCAGCCCCAGCATTTT. It yields the protein CASSEQGGGNQPQHF.

The chain couples TRBV7-9 to TRBJ2-1; no clear D gene. CDR1 and CDR2 from the germline V gene are SEHNR and FQNEAQ (reference sequence). Trimming removed 4 bases from V and 9 bases from J, with 13 bases in between. The CDR3 contains 13 residues. Here the CDR3 reads CASSSDNRAEQFF. The CDR3 nucleotides are TGTGCCAGCAGCTCTGACAACCGGGCTGAGCAGTTCTTC.

This chain links TRBV9 with TRBJ2-7; no firm D call. The germline CDR1 and CDR2 sequences are SGDLS and YYNGEE. This CDR3 contains 14 residues. V lost 0 bases, J lost 1 base, and 8 bases lay in between. The CDR3 is CASSVVGDSYEQYF. In nucleotides, the CDR3 is TGTGCCAGCAGCGTAGTGGGCGATTCCTACGAGCAGTACTTC. The full variable domain, in which reference TRBV9 and TRBJ2-7 provide the parts outside the CDR3, is DSGVTQTPKHLITATGQRVTLRCSPRSGDLSVYWYQQSLDQGLQFLIQYYNGEERAKGNILERFSAQQFPDLHSELNLSSLELGDSALYFCASSVVGDSYEQYFGPGTRLTVT.

This clone was seen only a few times. The chain employs TRBV9 and TRBJ1-4; 11 bases align to TRBD1. The ends lost 0 bases at V and 7 bases at J; junction bases unmatched: 2. The CDR3 contains 15 residues. Per germline, CDR1 SGDLS and CDR2 YYNGEE. The CDR3 coding sequence is TGTGCCAGCAGCGTAGAGGGACAGGGGGGTGAAAAACTGTTTTTT. It specifies CASSVEGQGGEKLFF.

The V call is TRBV19, the J call TRBJ2-7; TRBD2 matches at 12 bases. V dropped 4 bases and J dropped 3; count of bases not matched to a gene: 13. The CDR3 runs to 18 residues. CDR1 is LNHDA, CDR2 SQIVND, per germline (reference sequence). The CDR3 is CASSRCYLAGGPIYEQYF. The CDR3 nucleotides are TGTGCCAGTAGTAGGTGTTATCTAGCGGGGGGGCCTATCTACGAGCAGTACTTC.

The CDR3 loop is CSAVTAPEAFF. The CDR3 DNA sequence: TGCAGTGCCGTCACAGCCCCTGAAGCTTTCTTT. The J gene is TRBJ1-1, the V gene TRBV20-1, with unresolved D. V was cut by 6 bases and J by 6 bases, with 11 bases left in between. Germline assignment: CDR1 DFQATT and CDR2 SNEGSKA (reference sequence). This CDR3 has 11 residues.

This clone showed up just a few times. The V gene is TRBV27, the J gene TRBJ1-2, with 7 bases fitting TRBD1. Per the germline V gene, CDR1 is MNHEY and CDR2 is SMNVEV (reference sequence). V was clipped by 5 bases and J by 4 bases; unmatched bases: 10. CDR3 size: 15 residues. This chain's CDR3 is CASSPTPGGFYGYTF. CDR3 DNA: TGTGCCAGCAGTCCGACCCCAGGGGGTTTCTATGGCTACACCTTC.

The DNA of the CDR3 is TGTGCCAGCAGCTTTAAACAGGGTACGCAGTATTTT. This sequence encodes CASSFKQGTQYF. The chain joins TRBV5-4 to TRBJ2-3; D might be TRBD1 (6 bases). Trimming stripped 2 bases from V and 8 bases from J, with 9 bases between. The germline V gene encodes CDR1 SGHNT and CDR2 YYREEE (reference sequence). The CDR3 covers 12 residues.